Listed below are T cell receptor beta chains from one sample, sequenced in a study of cytomegalovirus exposure and HLA in healthy donors. Assay: immunoSEQ multiplex PCR; the TCRdb copy retains only in-frame clones and omits some. The data show 85,000 to 90,000 clones, with about three quarters seen just once and 9.5% to 13% held by the top ten. Material: PBMCs. The source of these receptors is a man between 25 and 39 years old in good health and CMV-seropositive. The CDR3 runs from the conserved cysteine through the conserved F or W. A D gene is named only where the DNA matches it firmly. For some rows the clone size is stated as once, few or many, or as a class when expanded; others skip it.

j_call,clone_size,v_call,d_call,cdr3_nt,cdr3_aa
TRBJ1-2,-,TRBV19,-,TGTGCCAGTAGTACGGGGTCGGGCTATGGCTACACCTTC,CASSTGSGYGYTF
TRBJ2-1,-,TRBV19,TRBD2,TGTGCCAGTAGTATCTTCGGGGGGTCCTTTTTCAATGAGCAGTTCTTC,CASSIFGGSFFNEQFF
TRBJ2-5,once,TRBV30,TRBD1,TGTGCCTGGAGCCCTGGGACAGGGGGGATAGGAGAGACCCAGTACTTC,CAWSPGTGGIGETQYF
TRBJ2-1,-,TRBV7-6,-,TGTGCCAGCAGCTTTGGCAGTGGCAATGAGCAGTTCTTC,CASSFGSGNEQFF
TRBJ2-7,-,TRBV18,TRBD1,TGTGCCAGCTCACCGGTTCCGGGACAGGGGGCTTTCGACGAGCAGTACTTC,CASSPVPGQGAFDEQYF
TRBJ2-7,-,TRBV19,TRBD1,TGTGCCAGTAGTATACAGACAGGGTTCGACGAGCAGTACTTC,CASSIQTGFDEQYF
TRBJ1-1,few,TRBV6-5,-,TGTGCCAGCAGTTACTCGAGAGCGGGTCCCGAAGCTTTCTTT,CASSYSRAGPEAFF
TRBJ1-6,-,TRBV5-6,TRBD1,TGCGCCAGCAGCTTGGCCCCTACAGGGGCCAATTCACCCCTCCACTTT,CASSLAPTGANSPLHF
TRBJ2-3,few,TRBV7-3,-,TGTGCCAGCAGCTTAGATCGCGACACAGATACGCAGTATTTT,CASSLDRDTDTQYF
TRBJ2-5,-,TRBV10-2,TRBD2,TGCGCCAGCAGTGAGCCCGGGGCTAGCGGGGGGCCCGACTATGAGACCCAGTACTTC,CASSEPGASGGPDYETQYF
TRBJ1-1,few,TRBV19,-,TGTGCCTCGGGACACCCGAACACTGAAGCTTTCTTT,CASGHPNTEAFF
TRBJ2-1,-,TRBV5-4,TRBD1,TGTGCCAGCAGCCGGACAGGGGGCCCCAAATACAATGAGCAGTTCTTC,CASSRTGGPKYNEQFF
TRBJ1-1,-,TRBV4-2,TRBD1,TGTGCCAGCAGCCAAATGGGACAGGGGGGAACTGAAGCTTTCTTT,CASSQMGQGGTEAFF
TRBJ1-3,few,TRBV5-6,-,TGTGCCAGCAGCTTGGCAATGGGGGGGAACACCATATATTTT,CASSLAMGGNTIYF
TRBJ1-2,once,TRBV6-1,-,TGTGCCAGCAGTGGGACAGACCGTAACTATGGCTACACCTTC,CASSGTDRNYGYTF
TRBJ2-2,-,TRBV4-3,-,TGCGCCAGCAGCCAAGAACATTCGAACACCGGGGAGCTGTTTTTT,CASSQEHSNTGELFF
TRBJ1-4,-,TRBV15,TRBD1,TGTGCCACCAGCAGGGACAGGGTCTTAAATGAAAAACTGTTTTTT,CATSRDRVLNEKLFF
TRBJ2-2,-,TRBV5-1,-,TGCGCCAGCAGCCTACGGTTATCCGGGGAGCTGTTTTTT,CASSLRLSGELFF
TRBJ1-2,few,TRBV5-4,TRBD1,TGTGCCAGCAGCTCCGGGACAGGGGGCAGGTATGGCTACACCTTC,CASSSGTGGRYGYTF
TRBJ1-2,-,TRBV5-1,-,TGCGCCAGCAGCTTGGGGTCAGATTATGGCTACACCTTC,CASSLGSDYGYTF
TRBJ1-2,-,TRBV30,-,TGTGCCTGGAGGGAGAGGGTAGCTAACTATGGCTACACCTTC,CAWRERVANYGYTF
TRBJ1-5,-,TRBV7-8,-,TGTGCCAGCAGCTTAGACAGGGTTTCCAATCAGCCCCAGCATTTT,CASSLDRVSNQPQHF
TRBJ2-1,-,TRBV18,-,TGTGCCAGCTCACCATATGCGGACAGACACAATGAGCAGTTCTTC,CASSPYADRHNEQFF
TRBJ2-2,once,TRBV7-9,TRBD1,TGTGCCAGCACCAGGACAGGGGACACCGGGGAGCTGTTTTTT,CASTRTGDTGELFF